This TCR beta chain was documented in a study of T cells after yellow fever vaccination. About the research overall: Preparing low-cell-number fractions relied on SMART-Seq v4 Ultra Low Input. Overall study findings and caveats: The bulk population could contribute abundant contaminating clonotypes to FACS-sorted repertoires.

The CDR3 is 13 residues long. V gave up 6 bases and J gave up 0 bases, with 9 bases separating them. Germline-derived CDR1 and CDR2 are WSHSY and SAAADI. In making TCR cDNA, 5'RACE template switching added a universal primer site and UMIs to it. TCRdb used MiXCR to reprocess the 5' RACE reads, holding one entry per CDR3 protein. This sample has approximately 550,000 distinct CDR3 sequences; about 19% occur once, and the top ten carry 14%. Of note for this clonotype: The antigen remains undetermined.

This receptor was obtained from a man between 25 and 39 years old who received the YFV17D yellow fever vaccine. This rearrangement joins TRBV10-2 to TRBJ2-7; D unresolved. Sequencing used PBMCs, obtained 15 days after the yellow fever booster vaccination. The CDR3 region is CASRARSSYEQYF. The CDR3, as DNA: TGCGCCAGCAGGGCCCGGTCCTCCTACGAGCAGTACTTC.